This T cell receptor beta chain was recovered during a study of blood T cells in healthy people across ages. Study summary: Capturing about one barcoded beta molecule per two T cells was achieved by template switching. Study conclusions and caveats: Diversity was higher, and naive CD4+ cells more numerous, in long-lived donors than in aged donors. Bulk PBMC profiling left naive and antigen-experienced comparisons inconclusive.

Combining a sample-barcoded 5' primer with a J-beta primer mix, a second PCR ran for roughly 7 to 12 cycles. TCRdb reprocessed the 5' RACE reads via MiXCR and lists one record per CDR3 protein. The sample has some 1.5 million distinct CDR3 sequences; roughly 27% are singletons. Points on this clonotype: The antigen is undetermined.

This CDR3 comprises 17 residues. Every sample had a minimum of 6 million PBMCs isolated. This receptor was taken from a woman between 25 and 40 years old in good health. The genes are TRBV21-1 and TRBJ2-1; the table calls TRBD1, which could not be checked here. TRBV21-1 is shown as a pseudogene. Material: blood. The CDR3 region has the DNA TGTGCCAGCAGCTTTTACAGGGGTAAGGGTGATCGAAATGAGCAGTTCTTC. This codes for CASSFYRGKGDRNEQFF.